The rows below give T cell receptor beta chains drawn from one sample of a study of cytomegalovirus exposure and HLA in healthy donors. The table came from immunoSEQ multiplex PCR; TCRdb's copy has only in-frame clones and leaves some out. The table shows about 300,000 clones, with about nine tenths occurring only once. The sequencing sample was made of PBMCs. The receptors shown here come from a middle-aged man in good health and CMV-seropositive. The CDR3 runs from the conserved cysteine through the conserved F or W. Some rows mark clone size as missing; the rest say once, few, many or name a class of expanded clone.

length: 16; J: TRBJ2-1; V: TRBV7-9; size: once; CDR3: CASSRSSIPLYNEQFF
length: 14; J: TRBJ2-1; V: TRBV28; size: .; CDR3: CASSLATRNNEQFF
length: 12; J: TRBJ2-2; V: TRBV29-1; size: .; CDR3: CSVVPSTGELFF
length: 14; J: TRBJ2-7; V: TRBV19; size: .; CDR3: CASSIRTGVNEQYF
length: 16; J: TRBJ2-2; V: TRBV5-1; size: .; CDR3: CASSLRDIPGTGELFF
length: 17; J: TRBJ2-5; V: TRBV27; size: .; CDR3: CASSTPGLAGVLETQYF
length: 16; J: TRBJ2-2; V: TRBV7-6; size: few; CDR3: CASSLERAGGTGELFF
length: 14; J: TRBJ1-1; V: TRBV7-2; size: few; CDR3: CASTFIGVNTEAFF
length: 17; J: TRBJ2-6; V: TRBV14; size: .; CDR3: CASGDRRDHSGANVLTF
length: 16; J: TRBJ2-1; V: TRBV19; size: .; CDR3: CASSIGELVFDNEQFF
length: 13; J: TRBJ2-7; V: TRBV6-6; size: .; CDR3: CASSPPGSYEQYF
length: 14; J: TRBJ1-4; V: TRBV30; size: .; CDR3: CAWSPGQGLGKLFF
length: 18; J: TRBJ2-2; V: TRBV9; size: .; CDR3: CASSLSGTGLTNTGELFF
length: 13; J: TRBJ1-2; V: TRBV6-1; size: .; CDR3: CASSETGSYGYTF
length: 15; J: TRBJ2-1; V: TRBV19; size: .; CDR3: CASSTRGGSYNEQFF
length: 17; J: TRBJ2-1; V: TRBV9; size: once; CDR3: CASSLDGRAGAADEQFF
length: 16; J: TRBJ2-2; V: TRBV7-3; size: .; CDR3: CASSLGQGMNTGELFF
length: 11; J: TRBJ2-7; V: TRBV2; size: .; CDR3: CAGLARYEQYF
length: 12; J: TRBJ1-2; V: TRBV28; size: once; CDR3: CASSRQNYGYTF
length: 15; J: TRBJ1-5; V: TRBV7-2; size: once; CDR3: CASSQLGQVGQPQHF
length: 16; J: TRBJ2-3; V: TRBV5-1; size: .; CDR3: CASSLPWASGTDTQYF
length: 15; J: TRBJ2-5; V: TRBV11-3; size: .; CDR3: CASSLPRDRQETQYF
length: 14; J: TRBJ2-7; V: TRBV18; size: once; CDR3: CASSPGETVPLQYF
length: 15; J: TRBJ1-1; V: TRBV4-2; size: .; CDR3: CASSQDLQGNTEAFF
length: 17; J: TRBJ2-1; V: TRBV27; size: few; CDR3: CASSSYPTSGRYNEQFF
length: 15; J: TRBJ1-1; V: TRBV14; size: .; CDR3: CASSPRTGGSTEAFF
length: 14; J: TRBJ2-7; V: TRBV19; size: .; CDR3: CATNAWGQADEQYF
length: 17; J: TRBJ1-3; V: TRBV18; size: once; CDR3: CASSPYSGPSSGNTIYF
length: 11; J: TRBJ2-7; V: TRBV2; size: .; CDR3: CASRLQGEQYF
length: 16; J: TRBJ2-1; V: TRBV11-3; size: .; CDR3: CASSLVTGGFDNEQFF
length: 13; J: TRBJ1-1; V: TRBV7-9; size: .; CDR3: CSSGGQGNTEAFF
length: 14; J: TRBJ1-3; V: TRBV28; size: .; CDR3: CASSLVTSGNTIYF
length: 11; J: .; V: TRBV7-2; size: .; CDR3: CASSLNHEQYF
length: 14; J: TRBJ2-1; V: TRBV2; size: few; CDR3: CASTSPLTSDEQFF
length: 14; J: TRBJ1-2; V: TRBV28; size: .; CDR3: CASRHGTGSYGYTF
length: 15; J: TRBJ1-1; V: TRBV5-6; size: few; CDR3: CASSAPGTGGSEAFF
length: 14; J: TRBJ1-1; V: TRBV27; size: .; CDR3: CASSFRTGPTEAFF
length: 15; J: TRBJ1-5; V: TRBV19; size: once; CDR3: CASTPDRGQNQPQHF
length: 15; J: TRBJ1-4; V: TRBV5-6; size: .; CDR3: CASSPGTAPNEKLFF
length: 14; J: TRBJ2-7; V: TRBV27; size: .; CDR3: CASRFQGLAGEQYF
length: 18; J: TRBJ2-1; V: TRBV7-3; size: .; CDR3: CASSLTPSGSSGRDEQFF
length: 13; J: TRBJ2-7; V: TRBV6-6; size: .; CDR3: CASSYGAGYEQYF
length: 12; J: TRBJ2-3; V: TRBV19; size: .; CDR3: CASISSTDTQYF
length: 16; J: TRBJ2-5; V: TRBV6-5; size: .; CDR3: CASSYSGGRVQETQYF
length: 15; J: TRBJ2-7; V: TRBV18; size: .; CDR3: CASSPTGGRSYEQYF
length: 15; J: TRBJ1-1; V: TRBV18; size: .; CDR3: CASSPWTGGWTEAFF
length: 10; J: TRBJ2-3; V: TRBV29-1; size: .; CDR3: CSVVADTQYF
length: 17; J: TRBJ2-2; V: TRBV7-9; size: .; CDR3: CASSLGLAVRDAGELFF
length: 15; J: TRBJ2-2; V: TRBV4-3; size: .; CDR3: CASSHGGGETGELFF
length: 16; J: TRBJ2-3; V: TRBV7-3; size: .; CDR3: CASSRAGGPDSDTQYF
length: 13; J: TRBJ1-5; V: TRBV6-6; size: once; CDR3: CASTLQGVQPQHF
length: 14; J: TRBJ2-5; V: TRBV2; size: .; CDR3: CATRSERRPETQYF
length: 13; J: TRBJ2-2; V: TRBV2; size: .; CDR3: CASSGRETGELFF
length: 12; J: TRBJ1-1; V: TRBV7-2; size: .; CDR3: CAGGQANTEAFF
length: 10; J: TRBJ2-7; V: TRBV20-1; size: .; CDR3: CSALSREQYF